A single sample is the source of the 10 T cell receptor beta chains below, sequenced in a study of T cell responses to AZD1222 COVID-19 vaccine. The assay was immunoSEQ multiplex PCR, and TCRdb's table has in-frame clones only and misses some. The repertoire has 160,000 or so clones, 92% of them found once; the top ten carry around 4%. The source material was peripheral blood, sampled on day 0 of MenACWY control vaccination. The receptors stem from an adult in good health.

The CDR3 loop reads CASSSRRDEQFF. The CDR3, as DNA: TGTGCCAGCAGCTCCCGTCGGGATGAGCAGTTCTTC. V gene TRBV9 combines with J gene TRBJ2-1; D remains ambiguous. Trimming cost V 4 bases and J 8 bases, with 10 bases left between them. Per germline, CDR1 SGDLS and CDR2 YYNGEE. This CDR3 is 12 amino acids long.

This chain connects TRBV7-9 to TRBJ1-5; weak D call: TRBD1 (5 bases). The CDR3 is 15 amino acids. Germline assignment: CDR1 SEHNR and CDR2 FQNEAQ (reference sequence). V lost 3 bases, J lost 3 bases, and 12 bases lay in between. The CDR3 DNA is TGTGCCAGCAGCTTTGGGGGTTCTCCCAATCAGCCCCAGCATTTT. Translated, it gives CASSFGGSPNQPQHF.

The V and J genes are TRBV5-8 and TRBJ2-6; the D is unclear. Trimming left V 0 bases short and J 4 bases short, with 11 bases between. Looked up from germline, CDR1 is SGHTS and CDR2 is YDEGEE. This CDR3 contains 16 residues. The CDR3 DNA sequence: TGTGCCAGCAGCTTGGGGAGTGGCCTGGGGGCCAACGTCCTGACTTTC. This codes for CASSLGSGLGANVLTF.

The chain combines TRBV30 with TRBJ1-6; D is unresolved. The germline V gene encodes CDR1 GTSNPN and CDR2 SVGIG (reference sequence). V lost 0 bases to trimming and J lost 7 bases, with 7 bases between them. The CDR3 is 13 residues long. DNA of the CDR3: TGTGCCTGGAGTGTCGTCGTAAATTCACCCCTCCACTTT. This sequence encodes CAWSVVVNSPLHF.

The gene calls are TRBV3-1 (or the pseudogene TRBV3-2) and TRBJ2-3; 7 nucleotides agree with TRBD2. This CDR3 has 16 residues. The germline V gene encodes CDR1 LGHDT and CDR2 YNNKEL (reference sequence). J lost 2 bases, V lost 3 bases, and 8 bases had no gene match. The CDR3 region is CASSHLPSGSTDTQYF. The CDR3 DNA sequence: TGTGCCAGCAGCCATCTTCCTAGCGGTTCCACAGATACGCAGTATTTT.

This clone showed up just once. The chain uses TRBV4-1 and TRBJ1-5; perhaps TRBD1 as D (5 bases). The ends were cut back, 6 bases at V and 5 bases at J, with 17 bases in the middle. CDR1 is MGHRA and CDR2 is YSYEKL in the germline V gene. The CDR3 sequence is 15 residues long. The CDR3 loop is CASSLGWGMDQPQHF. Here the CDR3 DNA reads TGCGCCAGCAGTCTAGGATGGGGGATGGATCAGCCCCAGCATTTT.

The chain uses TRBV3-1 (or the pseudogene TRBV3-2) and TRBJ2-2; D may be TRBD1 or TRBD2 (6 bases each). V was shortened by 5 bases and J by 3 bases, with 7 bases between the two germline ends. This CDR3 is built from 13 residues. Germline CDR1 and CDR2: LGHDT and YNNKEL (reference sequence). CDR3 DNA sequence: TGTGCCAGCAGCAGGGGGGACACCGGGGAGCTGTTTTTT. The encoded protein is CASSRGDTGELFF.

The chain recombines TRBV3-1 (or the pseudogene TRBV3-2) with TRBJ1-5; a weak D match, TRBD1 (6 bases). The V gene lost 5 bases and the J gene lost 6 bases, with 11 bases spanning the gap. The germline gives CDR1 LGHDT, CDR2 YNNKEL (reference sequence). The CDR3 is 13 amino acids. The CDR3 DNA follows: TGTGCCAGCAGCATTACAGGGTCTCAGCCCCAGCATTTT. This gives the protein CASSITGSQPQHF.

J is TRBJ2-2 and V is TRBV11-3; 8 bases fit TRBD1. V gave up 6 bases and J gave up 3 bases; unmatched junction bases: 6. CDR1 is SGHNT, CDR2 YENEEA, per germline. CDR3 length: 15 residues. The DNA for the CDR3 is TGTGCCAGCAGGCCCCCGACAGGGGACACCGGGGAGCTGTTTTTT. Translated: CASRPPTGDTGELFF.

The chain is built from TRBV7-3 and TRBJ2-1, with 7 bases that match TRBD1. Unmatched junction bases numbered 11, after V lost 5 bases and J lost 10 bases. From germline, CDR1 is SGHTA and CDR2 FQGTGA. The CDR3 length is 14 residues. The DNA for the CDR3 is TGTGCCAGCAGCCCCCGGACAGGTTCCGGCGAGCAGTTCTTC. Translated: CASSPRTGSGEQFF.